This T cell receptor beta chain was documented in a study of a mutant IDH1 vaccine in newly diagnosed glioma. Notes on this clone: No antigen is known for it.

The CDR3 runs to 15 residues. TCRdb's table, derived via immunoSEQ multiplex PCR, lists solely in-frame clones and lacks some. Of around 62,000 clones in the sample, approximately 91% were seen once. Broader study findings: Detectable vaccine-induced immune responses arose in more than 85% of patients.

Time point here: week 11, during vaccination. The investigators gave 300 ug of mutant IDH1 20-mer peptide in each vaccine dose, together with topical imiquimod. This clonotype originated in a man aged 35 to 55 with glioma. V usage is TRBV21-1 and J usage is TRBJ1-2; the table's D call, TRBD1, has no DNA check behind it. TRBV21-1 is shown as a pseudogene. The sample consisted of PBMCs, taken from a glioma patient whose treatment included an IDH1 peptide vaccine. CDR3 in amino acids: CASSRRGQSNYGYTF. The CDR3 nucleotides are TGTGCCAGCAGCCGCCGAGGACAGTCCAACTATGGCTACACCTTC.